The T cell receptor beta chain described here comes from a study of T-cell reconstitution after alpha-beta-depleted transplantation in children (dated by TCRdb to 2015 to 2016). Describing the broader study: T-cell immune reconstitution after TCRalphabeta/CD19-depleted allogeneic hematopoietic cell transplantation in children was quantitatively tracked in the study by means of TCR repertoire profiling. Summary of the overall study and its limitations: In some patients, the high TCRbeta diversity seen at day 60 was put down to recipient T cells and intrathymic progenitors that had survived conditioning. Over the following months the frequencies of hyperexpanded clones went down, and after one year T-cell counts and TCRbeta diversity were mostly credited to newly produced T cells. The apparently early recovery of alphabetaT-cell counts about two months after transplant reportedly depended on only several hundred rapidly expanded clones that came from non-depleted graft cells.

This clonotype was seen more than once but under ten times. Its antigen target is currently unknown. Per-nucleotide qualities are absent, and no much larger clonotype sits a single base away. Library prep was done by PCR. Sequenced using an Illumina HiSeq 2500. Molecular barcoding was employed in the preparation of TCR libraries, with unique molecular identifiers being used to normalize TCRbeta repertoire quantification. TCRdb trimmed the raw reads at Q25, called clones with MiXCR and kept productive beta chains. Each CDR3 protein appears once, grouped with its most common genes and DNA. For this sample there are 800,000 to 1,000,000 distinct CDR3 sequences; about 30% appear just once. The ten largest clones capture roughly 28% of the sample. The sample's treatment or condition, from its label and the paper: allogeneic hematopoietic cell transplantation with graft depleted of TCRalphabeta T cells and CD19 B cells. The transplant recipients were children given TCRalphabeta/CD19-depleted allogeneic hematopoietic cell grafts.

From its cysteine to its phenylalanine, the CDR3 spans 14 amino acids. Only the CDR3 portion is preserved as DNA: 42 bases, with reading frame beginning at the first base. A distance of 10 bases separates the germline ends of V and J, which lose 5 bases and 2 bases respectively. In the germline V gene, CDR1 corresponds to SGHTA and CDR2 to FQGNSA. The sample in question was PBMCs, mostly from graft donor cells, obtained 360 days after TCRalphabeta/CD19-depleted stem cell transplant. The clonotype comes from a boy less than two years old who had a stem cell transplant for SCID, so the T cells may come from the graft donor. The chain is assembled from TRBV7-2 and TRBJ2-1; the D gene is not confidently resolved. The sequenced DNA is TGTGCCAGCAGCCCCGCTCTTCCCTACAATGAGCAGTTCTTC. This translates into CASSPALPYNEQFF.